The 14 T cell receptor beta chains listed next were all sequenced from one sample in a study of shared T cell receptors in the human thymus. Produced via immunoSEQ multiplex PCR; TCRdb's table is partial and in-frame only. The data show more than 300,000 clones, with 95% seen just once and roughly 0.02% held by the top ten. The sample consisted of thymocytes. These receptor sequences come from a human donor.

The chain has TRBV5-1 and TRBJ2-2, with D perhaps given as TRBD1 or TRBD2 (5 bases each). In germline, CDR1 is SGHRS, CDR2 YFSETQ. This CDR3 is built from 21 residues. Trimming shortened V by 0 bases and J by 6 bases, and 30 bases separated the two germline ends. The chain's CDR3 is CASSLATSPWGGRDVAGELFF. Here the CDR3 DNA reads TGCGCCAGCAGCTTGGCCACGTCACCCTGGGGCGGCCGGGATGTCGCCGGGGAGCTGTTTTTT.

The J gene is TRBJ2-2, the V gene TRBV4-1; D may correspond to TRBD1 or TRBD2 (6 bases each). Germline CDR1 reads MGHRA; CDR2 reads YSYEKL. Trimming took off 3 bases at V and 6 bases at J, with 20 bases between the two ends. CDR3 length: 17 amino acids. In DNA, the CDR3 is TGCGCCAGCAGCCAGGATCGAAGCAAGGGGGGTTCCGGGGAGCTGTTTTTT. Amino acids: CASSQDRSKGGSGELFF.

The rearrangement links TRBV4-3 to TRBJ1-2; D is unresolved. The CDR3 is 15 residues long. V lost 0 bases and J lost 8, with 16 bases in between. Germline V gene lookup returns CDR1 LGHNA and CDR2 YSLEER. This chain's CDR3 is CASSQDMGKLQGYTF. The CDR3 DNA sequence: TGCGCCAGCAGCCAAGATATGGGGAAACTCCAGGGCTACACCTTC.

The CDR3 spells CASSALRGAAYF. In nucleotides, the CDR3 is TGTGCCAGCAGCGCCCTTAGAGGGGCGGCGTACTTC. V usage is TRBV11-2 and J usage is TRBJ2-7; D is possibly TRBD1 or TRBD2 (5 bases each). The germline V gene has CDR1 SGHAT and CDR2 FQNNGV. The V end lost 5 bases, the J end lost 12 bases, and 17 bases lay between the germline ends. This CDR3 has 12 residues.

The chain carries TRBV7-4 and TRBJ2-3; D possibly corresponds to TRBD1 (6 bases). This CDR3 is built from 16 residues. Germline lookup yields CDR1 SGHVT and CDR2 SQSDAQ. V was cut by 2 bases and J by 5 bases, with 17 bases left in between. The chain's CDR3 is CASSLQSGGAQDTQYF. The CDR3 DNA follows: TGTGCCAGCAGCTTACAATCTGGGGGCGCGCAAGATACGCAGTATTTT.

The chain is built from TRBV6-1 and TRBJ1-2; maybe TRBD1 (6 bases). The CDR3 is 16 amino acids. The germline V gene encodes CDR1 MNHNS and CDR2 SASEGT. V was cut by 1 base and J by 8 bases, with 20 bases left in between. The CDR3 spells CASSEGKGDRYLGYTF. The CDR3, as DNA: TGTGCCAGCAGTGAAGGGAAGGGGGATCGCTATTTAGGCTACACCTTC.

Only one count was recorded for this clone. The chain has TRBV28 and TRBJ1-1; D remains ambiguous. With 3 bases removed from V and 3 bases from J, the gap between germline ends came to 20 bases. The CDR3 spans 17 residues. The germline V gene encodes CDR1 MDHEN and CDR2 SYDVKM. Here the CDR3 reads CASSFLYGLRKDTEAFF. The CDR3 bases are TGTGCCAGCAGTTTCCTCTACGGATTACGGAAGGACACTGAAGCTTTCTTT.

The rearrangement uses TRBV18 and TRBJ2-5, with TRBD2 as a possible D gene (6 bases). V dropped 0 bases and J dropped 1 base, with 27 bases sitting between them. CDR1 KGHSH and CDR2 LQKENI come from the germline V gene. The CDR3 has 21 residues. Here the CDR3 reads CASSPPLGRRHRTTSQETQYF. In nucleotides, the CDR3 is TGTGCCAGCTCACCACCACTCGGCCGGAGACACCGGACTACCTCCCAAGAGACCCAGTACTTC.

This rearrangement joins TRBV7-9 to TRBJ2-7, with 13 bases fitting TRBD2. The CDR3 spans 15 residues. CDR1 and CDR2 from the germline V gene are SEHNR and FQNEAQ (reference sequence). Unmatched junction bases numbered 4, after V lost 5 bases and J lost 3 bases. The CDR3 spells CASSPTSGRYYEQYF. The CDR3 nucleotides are TGTGCCAGCAGCCCGACTAGCGGGAGGTACTACGAGCAGTACTTC.

This clone is a singleton in its sample. V gene TRBV4-1 combines with J gene TRBJ2-7; 10 bases map to TRBD1. The CDR3 runs to 17 residues. CDR1 MGHRA and CDR2 YSYEKL come from the germline V gene. With 0 bases clipped from V and 4 bases from J, the junction kept 9 bases outside the gene matches. The CDR3 nucleotides read TGCGCCAGCAGCCAAGATATGCGGACAGGGGGTAGGTACGAGCAGTACTTC. This gives the protein CASSQDMRTGGRYEQYF.

This rearrangement joins TRBV6-5 to TRBJ1-3; TRBD1 aligns across 8 bases. Germline trimming cut 4 bases from V and 4 bases from J; bases unmatched to any gene: 6. The CDR3 is 15 amino acids. Germline V gives CDR1 MNHEY, CDR2 SVGAGI. This chain's CDR3 is CASSSQGAGGNTIYF. The CDR3 nucleotides are TGTGCCAGCAGTTCTCAGGGGGCAGGAGGAAACACCATATATTTT.

J is TRBJ2-7 and V is TRBV27, with TRBD1 matching 10 bases. The germline gives CDR1 MNHEY, CDR2 SMNVEV (reference sequence). The trim removed 3 bases at V and 3 bases at J, leaving 5 bases unmatched. The CDR3 length is 15 residues. The CDR3 coding sequence is TGTGCCAGCAGTTTTATAGGGACAGGGGACTACGAGCAGTACTTC. Translated: CASSFIGTGDYEQYF.

This clone occurred a few times. The chain's CDR3 is CASSLTGDYEQYF. The CDR3 coding sequence is TGTGCCAGCAGCCTAACTGGGGATTACGAGCAGTACTTC. The chain uses TRBV7-9 and TRBJ2-7; D not resolved. CDR1 is SEHNR and CDR2 is FQNEAQ in the germline V gene (reference sequence). This CDR3 has 13 amino acids. Trimming left V 5 bases short and J 4 bases short, with 12 bases between.

The chain has TRBV10-3 and TRBJ2-5, with 9 bases identical to TRBD1. CDR3 length: 15 amino acids. The germline gives CDR1 ENHRY, CDR2 SYGVKD. The V and J ends lost 5 bases and 5 bases, in that order; junction bases with no gene match: 9. The CDR3, as DNA: TGTGCCATCAGTCGCGCCGGGACAGGGAGGGAGACCCAGTACTTC. The encoded protein is CAISRAGTGRETQYF.